This entry lists 7 T cell receptor beta chains sequenced from one sample in a study of blood T cells in healthy people across ages. Using a J-beta primer mix together with a sample-barcoded 5' primer, a second PCR was run for about 6 to 12 cycles. TCRdb re-analysed the 5' RACE reads in MiXCR, keeping a single row per CDR3 protein. The table has over a million distinct CDR3 sequences, roughly 40% seen once; the top ten hold under 8%. Sample: blood. The origin of the receptors is a woman aged 18 to 35 in good health.

The chain has TRBV10-2 and TRBJ1-5; D is unresolved. Trimming pared 6 bases from V and 7 bases from J, leaving 13 bases between. This CDR3 is 13 amino acids long. The germline CDR1 and CDR2 sequences are WSHSY and SAAADI. The CDR3 DNA follows: TGCGCCAGCAGCGGAATCATCGGACAGCCCCAGCATTTT. Protein: CASSGIIGQPQHF.

J is TRBJ1-2 and V is TRBV7-9; TRBD1 might be the D (6 bases). The CDR3 sequence is 16 residues long. Trimming took 5 bases from V and 8 from J, leaving 24 bases between them. The germline V gene has CDR1 SEHNR and CDR2 FQNEAQ (reference sequence). CDR3 residues: CASSPQTGTGSRGYTF. In nucleotides, the CDR3 is TGTGCCAGCAGCCCACAGACAGGCACGGGCTCTAGGGGCTACACCTTC.

This chain connects TRBV28 to TRBJ2-5; D ambiguous. With the DNA end fitting TRBJ2-7 better, the J assignment may be wrong. This CDR3 contains 11 residues. Germline V lookup: CDR1 MDHEN, CDR2 SYDVKM. The chain's CDR3 is CASTWEGEQYF. CDR3 sequence (DNA): TGTGCCAGCACGTGGGAAGGCGAGCAGTACTTC.

The table lists this clonotype with a few counts. This sequence joins TRBV7-8 and TRBJ2-5, with TRBD2 as a possible D gene (6 bases). CDR1 SGHVS and CDR2 FQNEAQ come from the germline V gene. This CDR3 comprises 15 residues. Between the trimmed V and J ends, which lost 5 bases and 2 bases, there was a span of 15 bases. CDR3 sequence (DNA): TGTGCCAGCAGCCCCACGGGGCGGGAACAAGAGACCCAGTACTTC. It yields the protein CASSPTGREQETQYF. Using reference TRBV7-8 and TRBJ2-5 for the parts outside the CDR3, the full variable domain is GAGVSQSPRYKVAKRGQDVALRCDPISGHVSLFWYQQALGQGPEFLTYFQNEAQLDKSGLPSDRFFAERPEGSVSTLKIQRTQQEDSAVYLCASSPTGREQETQYFGPGTRLLVL.

CDR3 in amino acids: CASSGLVGEAKNIQYF. In DNA form, the CDR3 reads TGTGCCAGCAGCGGCCTTGTGGGCGAAGCCAAAAACATTCAGTACTTC. The J gene is TRBJ2-4, the V gene TRBV7-9; D unclear. CDR1 and CDR2 (germline): SEHNR, FQNEAQ (reference sequence). This CDR3 has 16 amino acids. Between the trimmed V and J ends, which lost 5 bases and 0 bases, there was a span of 14 bases.

The V gene is TRBV20-1, the J gene TRBJ2-7; 10 bases line up with TRBD1. With 5 bases clipped from V and 5 bases from J, the junction kept 6 bases outside the gene matches. CDR1 is DFQATT, CDR2 SNEGSKA, per germline (reference sequence). The CDR3 is 13 amino acids. The CDR3 reads CSAETGGINEQYF. The CDR3 bases are TGCAGTGCTGAGACAGGGGGCATCAACGAGCAGTACTTC.

This clonotype was counted at least ten times. The V call is TRBV12-3 or TRBV12-4, the J call TRBJ2-1, with 12 bases matching TRBD2. V was clipped by 5 bases and J by 5 bases; unmatched bases: 4. The CDR3 extends over 15 amino acids. For the CDR3, the DNA is TGTGCCAGCAGTCCTCGGACTAGCGGGGACAATGAGCAGTTCTTC. Protein product: CASSPRTSGDNEQFF.